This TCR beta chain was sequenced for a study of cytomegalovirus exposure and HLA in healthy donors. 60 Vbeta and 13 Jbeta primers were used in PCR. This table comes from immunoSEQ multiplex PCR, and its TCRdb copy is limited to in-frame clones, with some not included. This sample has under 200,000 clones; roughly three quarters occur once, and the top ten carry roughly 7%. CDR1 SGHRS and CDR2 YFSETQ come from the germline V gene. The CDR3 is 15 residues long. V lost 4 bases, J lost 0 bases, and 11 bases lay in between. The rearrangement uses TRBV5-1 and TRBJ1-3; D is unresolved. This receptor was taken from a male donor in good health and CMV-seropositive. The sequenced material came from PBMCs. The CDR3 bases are TGCGCCAGCAGCCCCAGCGGTCACTCTGGAAACACCATATATTTT. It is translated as CASSPSGHSGNTIYF. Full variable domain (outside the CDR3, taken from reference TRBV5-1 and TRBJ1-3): KAGVTQTPRYLIKTRGQQVTLSCSPISGHRSVSWYQQTPGQGLQFLFEYFSETQRNKGNFPGRFSGRQFSNSRSEMNVSTLELGDSALYLCASSPSGHSGNTIYFGEGSWLTVV.